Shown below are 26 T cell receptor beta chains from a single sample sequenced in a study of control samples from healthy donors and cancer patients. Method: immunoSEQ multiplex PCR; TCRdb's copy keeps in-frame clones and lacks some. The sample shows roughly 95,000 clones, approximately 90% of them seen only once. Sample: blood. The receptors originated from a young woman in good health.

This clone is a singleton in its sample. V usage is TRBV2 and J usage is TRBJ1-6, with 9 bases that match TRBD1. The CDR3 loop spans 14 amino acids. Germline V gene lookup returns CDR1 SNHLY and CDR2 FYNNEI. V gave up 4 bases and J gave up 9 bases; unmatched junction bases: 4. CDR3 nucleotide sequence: TGTGCCAGCAGTGGGACAGGGGATATTTCACCCCTCCACTTT. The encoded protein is CASSGTGDISPLHF. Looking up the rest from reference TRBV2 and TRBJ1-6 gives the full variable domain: EPEVTQTPSHQVTQMGQEVILRCVPISNHLYFYWYRQILGQKVEFLVSFYNNEISEKSEIFDDQFSVERPDGSNFTLKIRSTKLEDSAMYFCASSGTGDISPLHFGNGTRLTVT.

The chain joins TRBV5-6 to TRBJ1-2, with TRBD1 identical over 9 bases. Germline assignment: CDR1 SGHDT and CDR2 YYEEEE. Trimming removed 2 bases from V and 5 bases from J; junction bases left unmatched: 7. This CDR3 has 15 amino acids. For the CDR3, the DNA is TGTGCCAGCAGCTTAATTTCCGGACAGGGGTATGGCTACACCTTC. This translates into CASSLISGQGYGYTF.

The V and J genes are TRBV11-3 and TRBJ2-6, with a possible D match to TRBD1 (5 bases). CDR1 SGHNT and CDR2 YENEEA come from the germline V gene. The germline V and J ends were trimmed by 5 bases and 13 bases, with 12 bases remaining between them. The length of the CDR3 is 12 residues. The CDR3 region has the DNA TGTGCCAGCAGCGGGGCCGCCCGGGTCCTGACTTTC. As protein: CASSGAARVLTF.

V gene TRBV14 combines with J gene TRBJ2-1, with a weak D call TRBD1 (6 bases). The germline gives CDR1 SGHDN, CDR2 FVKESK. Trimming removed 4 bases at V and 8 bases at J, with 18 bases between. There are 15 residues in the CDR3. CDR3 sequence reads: CASSPKGPPGDEQFF. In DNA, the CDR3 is TGTGCCAGCAGCCCAAAAGGACCCCCAGGGGATGAGCAGTTCTTC. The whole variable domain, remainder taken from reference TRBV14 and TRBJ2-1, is EAGVTQFPSHSVIEKGQTVTLRCDPISGHDNLYWYRRVMGKEIKFLLHFVKESKQDESGMPNNRFLAERTGGTYSTLKVQPAELEDSGVYFCASSPKGPPGDEQFFGPGTRLTVL.

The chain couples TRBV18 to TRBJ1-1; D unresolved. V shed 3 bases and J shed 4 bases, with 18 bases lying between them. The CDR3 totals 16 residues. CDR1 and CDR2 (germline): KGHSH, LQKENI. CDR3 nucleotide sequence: TGTGCCAGCTCACCCGACCACTCGGGAGTGGGCACTGAAGCTTTCTTT. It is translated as CASSPDHSGVGTEAFF.

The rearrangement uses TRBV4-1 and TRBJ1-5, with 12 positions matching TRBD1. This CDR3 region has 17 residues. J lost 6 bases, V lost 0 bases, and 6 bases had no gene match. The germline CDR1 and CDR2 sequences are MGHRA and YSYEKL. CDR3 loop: CASSQDGGQGAFQPQHF. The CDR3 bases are TGCGCCAGCAGCCAAGATGGGGGACAGGGGGCGTTTCAGCCCCAGCATTTT.

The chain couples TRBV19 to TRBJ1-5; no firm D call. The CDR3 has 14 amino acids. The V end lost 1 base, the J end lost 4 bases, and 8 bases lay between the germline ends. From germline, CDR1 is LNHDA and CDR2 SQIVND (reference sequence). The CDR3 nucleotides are TGTGCCAGTAGTATAGTCAGCCTAAATCAGCCCCAGCATTTT. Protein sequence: CASSIVSLNQPQHF.

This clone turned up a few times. The CDR3 loop reads CASSRSQTGYTEAFF. CDR3 DNA sequence: TGTGCCAGCAGCCGCAGCCAGACAGGGTACACTGAAGCTTTCTTT. The chain joins TRBV3-1 (or the pseudogene TRBV3-2) to TRBJ1-1, with TRBD1 matching over 7 bases. Germline V lookup: CDR1 LGHDT, CDR2 YNNKEL (reference sequence). The CDR3 has 15 amino acids. The V segment lost 4 bases and the J segment 3 bases; nucleotides outside the gene matches: 8.

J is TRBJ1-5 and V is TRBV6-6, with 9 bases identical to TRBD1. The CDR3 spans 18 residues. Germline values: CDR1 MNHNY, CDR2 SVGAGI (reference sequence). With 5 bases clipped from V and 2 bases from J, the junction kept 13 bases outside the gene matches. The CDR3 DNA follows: TGTGCCAGCAGTCGATCTCCGGGACAGGGCCTGGGCAATCAGCCCCAGCATTTT. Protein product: CASSRSPGQGLGNQPQHF.

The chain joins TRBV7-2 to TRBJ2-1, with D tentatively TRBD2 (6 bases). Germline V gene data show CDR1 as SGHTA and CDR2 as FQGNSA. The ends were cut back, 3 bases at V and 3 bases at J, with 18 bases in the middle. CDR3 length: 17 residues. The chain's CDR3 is CASSFSGTPSSYNEQFF. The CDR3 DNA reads TGTGCCAGCAGCTTCTCCGGGACTCCCAGCAGCTACAATGAGCAGTTCTTC.

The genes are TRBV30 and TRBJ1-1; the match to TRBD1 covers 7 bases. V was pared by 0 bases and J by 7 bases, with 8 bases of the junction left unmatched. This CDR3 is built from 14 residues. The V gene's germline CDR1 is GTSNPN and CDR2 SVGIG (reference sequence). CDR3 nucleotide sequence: TGTGCCTGGAGTGTCGGGGGGACAGCCATTGAAGCTTTCTTT. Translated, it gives CAWSVGGTAIEAFF.

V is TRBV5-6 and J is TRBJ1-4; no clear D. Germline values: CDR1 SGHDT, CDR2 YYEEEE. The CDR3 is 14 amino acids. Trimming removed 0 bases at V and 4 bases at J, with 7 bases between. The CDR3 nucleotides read TGTGCCAGCAGCTTGGACGGATTTAATGAAAAACTGTTTTTT. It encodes CASSLDGFNEKLFF. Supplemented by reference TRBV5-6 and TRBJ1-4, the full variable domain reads DAGVTQSPTHLIKTRGQQVTLRCSPKSGHDTVSWYQQALGQGPQFIFQYYEEEERQRGNFPDRFSGHQFPNYSSELNVNALLLGDSALYLCASSLDGFNEKLFFGSGTQLSVL.

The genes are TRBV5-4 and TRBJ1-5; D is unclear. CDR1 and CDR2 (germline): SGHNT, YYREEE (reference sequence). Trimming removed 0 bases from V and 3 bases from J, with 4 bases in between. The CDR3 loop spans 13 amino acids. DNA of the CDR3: TGTGCCAGCAGCTTGGGGTACAATCAGCCCCAGCATTTT. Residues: CASSLGYNQPQHF. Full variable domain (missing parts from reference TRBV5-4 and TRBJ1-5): ETGVTQSPTHLIKTRGQQVTLRCSSQSGHNTVSWYQQALGQGPQFIFQYYREEENGRGNFPPRFSGLQFPNYSSELNVNALELDDSALYLCASSLGYNQPQHFGDGTRLSIL.

This chain's CDR3 is CASSRRGSAGGLDEQFF. CDR3 nucleotide sequence: TGTGCCAGCAGCCGAAGAGGGTCCGCGGGAGGGCTGGATGAGCAGTTCTTC. V and J are TRBV7-9 and TRBJ2-1; 9 bases match TRBD2. The germline V gene encodes CDR1 SEHNR and CDR2 FQNEAQ (reference sequence). V shed 5 bases, J shed 8 bases, and the junction held 16 bases outside the gene matches. The CDR3 is made up of 17 amino acids. Using reference TRBV7-9 and TRBJ2-1 for the parts outside the CDR3, the full variable domain is DTGVSQNPRHKITKRGQNVTFRCDPISEHNRLYWYRQTLGQGPEFLTYFQNEAQLEKSRLLSDRFSAERPKGSFSTLEIQRTEQGDSAMYLCASSRRGSAGGLDEQFFGPGTRLTVL.

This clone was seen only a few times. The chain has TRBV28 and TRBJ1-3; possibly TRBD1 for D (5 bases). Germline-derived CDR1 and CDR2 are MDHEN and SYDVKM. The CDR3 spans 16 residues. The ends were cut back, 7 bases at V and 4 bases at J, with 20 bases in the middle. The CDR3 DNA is TGTGCCAGCATTTCCTGGGACGTCCGCGGCGGAAACACCATATATTTT. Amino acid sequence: CASISWDVRGGNTIYF. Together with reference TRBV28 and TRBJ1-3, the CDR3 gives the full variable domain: DVKVTQSSRYLVKRTGEKVFLECVQDMDHENMFWYRQDPGLGLRLIYFSYDVKMKEKGDIPEGYSVSREKKERFSLILESASTNQTSMYLCASISWDVRGGNTIYFGEGSWLTVV.

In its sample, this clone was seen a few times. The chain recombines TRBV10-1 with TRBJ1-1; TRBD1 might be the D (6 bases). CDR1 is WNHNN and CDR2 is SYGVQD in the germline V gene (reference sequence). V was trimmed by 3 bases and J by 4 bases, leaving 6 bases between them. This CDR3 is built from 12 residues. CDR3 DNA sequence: TGCGCCAGCAGTGACAGGGGCACTGAAGCTTTCTTT. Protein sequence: CASSDRGTEAFF.

The CDR3 DNA follows: TGTGCCAGCAGCTGGCCAGGGTACTTTTTGTCCTACGAGCAGTACTTC. Translating gives CASSWPGYFLSYEQYF. This chain joins TRBV7-2 and TRBJ2-7, with D perhaps TRBD1 (5 bases). The germline CDR1 and CDR2 sequences are SGHTA and FQGNSA. The CDR3 runs to 16 residues. Deletions cut 4 bases from V and 1 base from J, with 17 bases between.

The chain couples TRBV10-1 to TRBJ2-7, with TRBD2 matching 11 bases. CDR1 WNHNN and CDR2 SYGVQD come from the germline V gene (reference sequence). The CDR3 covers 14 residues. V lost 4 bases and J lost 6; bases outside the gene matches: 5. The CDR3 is CASSGLAGRSEQYF. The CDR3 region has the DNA TGCGCCAGCAGTGGACTAGCGGGAAGGAGCGAGCAGTACTTC.

In DNA form, the CDR3 reads TGTGCCAGCAGCGTAGGACACGTCTCTGGAAACACCATATATTTT. The encoded protein is CASSVGHVSGNTIYF. This sequence joins TRBV9 and TRBJ1-3; the D is unclear. Germline lookup yields CDR1 SGDLS and CDR2 YYNGEE. The CDR3 is 15 amino acids. V was shortened by 0 bases and J by 0 bases, with 7 bases between the two germline ends.

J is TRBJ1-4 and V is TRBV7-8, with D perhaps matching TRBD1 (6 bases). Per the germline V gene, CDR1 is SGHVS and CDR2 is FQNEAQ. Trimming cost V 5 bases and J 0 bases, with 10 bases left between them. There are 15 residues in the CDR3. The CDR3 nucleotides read TGTGCCAGCAGCGACAGGACAGCAACTAATGAAAAACTGTTTTTT. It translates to CASSDRTATNEKLFF.

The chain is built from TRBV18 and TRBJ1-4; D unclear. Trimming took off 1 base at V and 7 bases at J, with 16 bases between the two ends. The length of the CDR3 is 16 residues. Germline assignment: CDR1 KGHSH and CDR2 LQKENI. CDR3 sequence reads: CASSPQGIGTGEKLFF. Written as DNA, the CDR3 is TGTGCCAGCTCACCACAAGGGATCGGAACGGGTGAAAAACTGTTTTTT. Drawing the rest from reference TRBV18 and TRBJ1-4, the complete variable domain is NAGVMQNPRHLVRRRGQEARLRCSPMKGHSHVYWYRQLPEEGLKFMVYLQKENIIDESGMPKERFSAEFPKEGPSILRIQQVVRGDSAAYFCASSPQGIGTGEKLFFGSGTQLSVL.

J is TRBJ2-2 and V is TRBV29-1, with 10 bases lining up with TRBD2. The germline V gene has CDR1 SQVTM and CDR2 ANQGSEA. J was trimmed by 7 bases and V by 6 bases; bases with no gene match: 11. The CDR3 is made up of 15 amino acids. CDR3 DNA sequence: TGCAGCGTCCGAAAGCGGGGGGGCCGGAACGGGGAGCTGTTTTTT. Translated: CSVRKRGGRNGELFF.

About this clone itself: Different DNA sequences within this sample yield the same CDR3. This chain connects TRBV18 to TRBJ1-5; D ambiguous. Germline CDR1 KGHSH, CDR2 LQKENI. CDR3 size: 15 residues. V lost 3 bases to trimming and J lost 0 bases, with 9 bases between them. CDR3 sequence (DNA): TGTGCCAGCTCACCGAAGGGCTATAGCAATCAGCCCCAGCATTTT. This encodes CASSPKGYSNQPQHF.

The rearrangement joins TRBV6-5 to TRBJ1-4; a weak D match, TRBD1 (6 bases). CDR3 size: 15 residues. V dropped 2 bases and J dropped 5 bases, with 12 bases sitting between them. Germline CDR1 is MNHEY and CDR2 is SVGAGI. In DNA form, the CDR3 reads TGTGCCAGCAGTTACGGGGCAGGGGCAAATGAAAAACTGTTTTTT. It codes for CASSYGAGANEKLFF.

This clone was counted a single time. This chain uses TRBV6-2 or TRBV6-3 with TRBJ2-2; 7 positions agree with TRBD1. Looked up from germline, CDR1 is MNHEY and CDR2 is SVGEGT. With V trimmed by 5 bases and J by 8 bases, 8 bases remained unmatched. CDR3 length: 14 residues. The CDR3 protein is CASSRPGQLGELFF. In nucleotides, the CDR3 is TGTGCCAGCAGTAGGCCGGGACAGCTAGGGGAGCTGTTTTTT.

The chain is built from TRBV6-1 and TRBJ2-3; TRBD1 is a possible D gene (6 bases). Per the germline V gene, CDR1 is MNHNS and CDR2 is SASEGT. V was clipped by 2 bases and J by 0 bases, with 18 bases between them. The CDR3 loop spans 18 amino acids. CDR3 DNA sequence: TGTGCCAGCAGTGAATTTGTAGGGACAAAAACTAGCACAGATACGCAGTATTTT. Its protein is CASSEFVGTKTSTDTQYF.